This TCR beta chain was obtained from a study of beta chain features in type 1 diabetes. Study outcomes and limitations: VDJ junctions in type 1 diabetes patients carried more deletions and fewer insertions. A potential influence of HLA type upon TCRB rearrangement remained unresolved herein.

Sequencing targeted expressed TCRB transcripts, as all isolated RNA had been reverse transcribed. Using immunoSEQ multiplex PCR, the repertoire was profiled, and TCRdb retains in-frame clones only, with some absent. This sample has about half a million clones; roughly 31% occur once, and the top ten carry about 0.06%. Each of the CD4+ naive, central memory, regulatory and stem cell-like memory populations was sorted via CD45RO/CCR7/CD25/CD127/CD95/CD27. Populations obtained by sorting all exceeded 95% purity. In its sample, this clone was seen a few times. Its antigen is not known. The sample carries other DNA sequences with the same CDR3. Specimen: naive CD4+ T cells from blood. The receptor was derived from a man aged 18 to 30 in good health.

The DNA of the CDR3 is TGTGCCAGCAGCCCGACGACTTACGAGCAGTACTTC. Protein: CASSPTTYEQYF. The chain carries TRBV7-2 and TRBJ2-7; D gene ambiguous. The CDR3 extends over 12 amino acids. Germline V CDR1 and CDR2: SGHTA, FQGNSA. The germline V and J ends were trimmed by 5 bases and 4 bases, with 9 bases remaining between them.